This T cell receptor (beta chain) was recovered during a study of blood T cell repertoires in COVID-19. Across the study: PBMCs, B-cell-depleted T cells, or T cells provided the cDNA or gDNA that made up the material.

The data were produced by immunoSEQ multiplex PCR, yet TCRdb's version contains in-frame clones alone and is incomplete. Here the sample spans 150,000 to 200,000 clones, around nine tenths being singletons. Enrolled during active infection, Seattle patients were then followed longitudinally. With 7 bases removed from V and 3 bases from J, the gap between germline ends came to 10 bases. Germline V gene lookup returns CDR1 GTSNPN and CDR2 SVGIG (reference sequence). The CDR3 runs to 11 residues. The rearrangement joins TRBV30 to TRBJ2-7; the D gene is possibly TRBD1 (6 bases). Source material: peripheral blood. This clonotype was obtained from a woman in her seventies with COVID-19, enrolled during active disease. In nucleotides, the CDR3 is TGTGCCTACAGGGATGGCTACGAGCAGTACTTC. The encoded protein is CAYRDGYEQYF.